These T cell receptor beta chains were read from a single sample in a study of control samples from healthy donors and cancer patients. Some clones are missing from TCRdb's copy, which holds only in-frame ones; the method was immunoSEQ multiplex PCR. Here the sample spans over 150,000 clones, 96% being singletons. Specimen: blood. The receptors stem from a woman between 25 and 40 years old in good health. CDR3s include the opening cysteine and the closing phenylalanine or tryptophan. Fields, in order: J gene, D gene, V gene, clone size, CDR3 protein, CDR3 DNA. The D gene is left open where the match is weak. Not all rows give a size; the values are once, few, many and, for expanded clones, a class.

j_call: TRBJ2-3
d_call: TRBD2
v_call: TRBV19
clone_size: NA
cdr3_aa: CASSSTSLAGRRPDTQYF
cdr3_nt: TGTGCCAGTAGTTCCACATCCCTAGCGGGGAGACGCCCAGATACGCAGTATTTT

j_call: TRBJ2-3
d_call: NA
v_call: TRBV7-9
clone_size: NA
cdr3_aa: CASSLFTDTQYF
cdr3_nt: TGTGCCAGCAGCTTATTCACAGATACGCAGTATTTT

j_call: TRBJ1-6
d_call: NA
v_call: TRBV4-1
clone_size: NA
cdr3_aa: CASSQGVEPSGSPLHF
cdr3_nt: TGCGCCAGCAGCCAAGGGGTTGAGCCCTCTGGTTCACCCCTCCACTTT

j_call: TRBJ2-1
d_call: TRBD2
v_call: TRBV6-5
clone_size: NA
cdr3_aa: CASSYSVLAGDDEQFF
cdr3_nt: TGTGCCAGCAGTTACTCGGTGTTAGCGGGAGACGATGAGCAGTTCTTC

j_call: TRBJ2-2
d_call: TRBD2
v_call: TRBV7-9
clone_size: few
cdr3_aa: CASSSSSGGPAGELFF
cdr3_nt: TGTGCCAGCAGCTCATCTAGCGGGGGTCCAGCCGGGGAGCTGTTTTTT

j_call: TRBJ1-2
d_call: NA
v_call: TRBV9
clone_size: NA
cdr3_aa: CASSPQGGYGYTF
cdr3_nt: TGTGCCAGCAGCCCCCAAGGGGGCTATGGCTACACCTTC

j_call: TRBJ1-2
d_call: TRBD1
v_call: TRBV27
clone_size: NA
cdr3_aa: CASSLGPYSADRGPDYGYTF
cdr3_nt: TGTGCCAGCAGTTTGGGGCCCTATTCCGCGGACAGGGGGCCGGACTATGGCTACACCTTC

j_call: TRBJ1-5
d_call: TRBD1
v_call: TRBV19
clone_size: NA
cdr3_aa: CASSRGQGGNQPQHF
cdr3_nt: TGTGCCAGTAGTAGGGGACAGGGGGGCAATCAGCCCCAGCATTTT

j_call: TRBJ2-7
d_call: TRBD1
v_call: TRBV6-5
clone_size: NA
cdr3_aa: CASLQGIWAYEQYF
cdr3_nt: TGTGCCAGCTTACAGGGGATATGGGCCTACGAGCAGTACTTC

j_call: TRBJ1-1
d_call: TRBD1
v_call: TRBV2
clone_size: NA
cdr3_aa: CASRDRGLINTEAFF
cdr3_nt: TGTGCCAGCAGGGACAGGGGGCTTATCAACACTGAAGCTTTCTTT

j_call: TRBJ2-3
d_call: NA
v_call: TRBV2
clone_size: NA
cdr3_aa: CASRQGILTDTQYF
cdr3_nt: TGTGCCAGCAGGCAGGGGATTCTCACAGATACGCAGTATTTT

j_call: TRBJ2-2
d_call: NA
v_call: TRBV27
clone_size: NA
cdr3_aa: CASQMGWGTGELFF
cdr3_nt: TGTGCCAGCCAGATGGGCTGGGGCACCGGGGAGCTGTTTTTT

j_call: TRBJ2-1
d_call: NA
v_call: TRBV27
clone_size: NA
cdr3_aa: CASSFLGGQNGNEQFF
cdr3_nt: TGTGCCAGCAGTTTCCTGGGCGGACAGAACGGCAATGAGCAGTTCTTC

j_call: TRBJ1-5
d_call: TRBD1
v_call: TRBV5-1
clone_size: NA
cdr3_aa: CASSTGTGGDQPQHF
cdr3_nt: TGCGCCAGCAGCACCGGGACAGGGGGCGATCAGCCCCAGCATTTT

j_call: TRBJ2-7
d_call: NA
v_call: TRBV5-6
clone_size: NA
cdr3_aa: CASSPPPERLSYEQYF
cdr3_nt: TGTGCCAGCAGCCCACCCCCCGAACGCCTCTCCTACGAGCAGTACTTC

j_call: TRBJ2-1
d_call: NA
v_call: TRBV11-2
clone_size: NA
cdr3_aa: CASSDPIESSYNEQFF
cdr3_nt: TGTGCCAGCAGCGACCCAATCGAGAGCTCCTACAATGAGCAGTTCTTC

j_call: TRBJ2-1
d_call: NA
v_call: TRBV20-1
clone_size: NA
cdr3_aa: CSAEPYNEQFF
cdr3_nt: TGCAGTGCTGAGCCCTACAATGAGCAGTTCTTC

j_call: TRBJ2-7
d_call: NA
v_call: TRBV7-2
clone_size: NA
cdr3_aa: CASSSIWGTYEQYF
cdr3_nt: TGTGCCAGCAGCTCAATATGGGGGACCTACGAGCAGTACTTC

j_call: TRBJ2-7
d_call: NA
v_call: TRBV4-1
clone_size: NA
cdr3_aa: CASRAEVLAGPSYEQYF
cdr3_nt: TGCGCCAGCAGGGCTGAAGTCTTGGCAGGGCCTTCCTACGAGCAGTACTTC

j_call: TRBJ1-2
d_call: NA
v_call: TRBV6-6
clone_size: NA
cdr3_aa: CASSLYGYTF
cdr3_nt: TGTGCCAGCAGTTTGTATGGCTACACCTTC

j_call: TRBJ2-3
d_call: NA
v_call: TRBV5-1
clone_size: NA
cdr3_aa: CASRGFVSTDTQYF
cdr3_nt: TGCGCCAGCAGAGGGTTCGTTAGCACAGATACGCAGTATTTT

j_call: TRBJ1-5
d_call: TRBD1
v_call: TRBV27
clone_size: once
cdr3_aa: CASSPGTGFNQPQHF
cdr3_nt: TGTGCCAGCAGTCCCGGGACAGGGTTCAATCAGCCCCAGCATTTT

j_call: TRBJ1-4
d_call: NA
v_call: TRBV7-9
clone_size: NA
cdr3_aa: CASSSQQGTNEKLFF
cdr3_nt: TGTGCCAGCAGCTCCCAACAGGGAACTAATGAAAAACTGTTTTTT

j_call: TRBJ2-1
d_call: TRBD2
v_call: TRBV5-1
clone_size: NA
cdr3_aa: CASSLDVTSGGPRYNEQFF
cdr3_nt: TGCGCCAGCAGCTTGGATGTGACTAGCGGAGGCCCTAGATACAATGAGCAGTTCTTC

j_call: TRBJ1-2
d_call: NA
v_call: TRBV27
clone_size: NA
cdr3_aa: CASKRTTGPYGYTF
cdr3_nt: TGTGCCAGCAAAAGAACTACAGGGCCCTATGGCTACACCTTC

j_call: TRBJ2-7
d_call: NA
v_call: TRBV10-3
clone_size: NA
cdr3_aa: CAIMGVVSYEQYF
cdr3_nt: TGTGCCATCATGGGCGTCGTCTCCTACGAGCAGTACTTC

j_call: TRBJ2-5
d_call: NA
v_call: TRBV18
clone_size: NA
cdr3_aa: CASSPYATVLTGRQETQYF
cdr3_nt: TGTGCCAGCTCACCTTACGCTACAGTGTTGACAGGACGCCAAGAGACCCAGTACTTC

j_call: TRBJ1-2
d_call: NA
v_call: TRBV30
clone_size: NA
cdr3_aa: CAWRSWDLGGYTF
cdr3_nt: TGTGCCTGGCGTTCATGGGACTTAGGGGGCTACACCTTC